Following are 9 T cell receptor beta chains from one sample sequenced in a study of CD8 T cells in Susac syndrome. Random hexamers were used to reverse transcribe an amount of roughly 0.5 to 1 ug RNA. TCRdb ran MiXCR on the immunoSEQ multiplex PCR reads and lists one entry per CDR3 protein. The sample has over 70,000 distinct CDR3 sequences, about 96% seen once. Sequencing was performed on CD8+ T cells from PBMCs. The receptors were gathered from a human donor with Susac syndrome.

This rearrangement joins TRBV9 to TRBJ2-7; D remains unclear. The CDR3 contains 13 residues. Germline loops: CDR1 SGDLS, CDR2 YYNGEE. V was shortened by 3 bases and J by 4 bases, with 11 bases between the two germline ends. As DNA, the CDR3 is TGTGCCAGCAGCGCCGGGCGAGGATACGAGCAGTACTTC. Translating it yields CASSAGRGYEQYF.

This clonotype was picked up one time. The V call is TRBV2, the J call TRBJ1-2; D is possibly TRBD1 (5 bases). The CDR3 is made up of 14 amino acids. Trimming took 0 bases from V and 8 from J, leaving 13 bases between them. The germline gives CDR1 SNHLY, CDR2 FYNNEI. The CDR3 here is CASSEAVGGSGYTF. CDR3 nucleotides: TGTGCCAGCAGTGAAGCGGTGGGGGGTAGCGGCTACACCTTC.

The CDR3: CASGPRDPDHF. The DNA of the CDR3 is TGTGCTAGTGGTCCACGGGACCCCGATCATTTT. J is TRBJ1-5 and V is TRBV12-5; the D gene is possibly TRBD1 (5 bases). The V end was cut by 5 bases, the J end by 16 bases, with 15 bases between. The CDR3 length is 11 residues. Germline loops: CDR1 LGHNT, CDR2 FRNRAP. The full variable domain, its missing parts supplied by reference TRBV12-5 and TRBJ1-5, is DARVTQTPRHKVTEMGQEVTMRCQPILGHNTVFWYRQTMMQGLELLAYFRNRAPLDDSGMPKDRFSAEMPDATLATLKIQPSEPRDSAVYFCASGPRDPDHFGDGTRLSIL.

This clonotype appeared once. The V and J genes are TRBV9 and TRBJ1-5; no clear D. Trimming removed 0 bases from V and 6 bases from J, with 10 bases in between. Germline V gene sequence: CDR1 SGDLS, CDR2 YYNGEE. The length of the CDR3 is 14 residues. This chain's CDR3 is CASSVGSEGQPQHF. CDR3 DNA: TGTGCCAGCAGCGTAGGGTCGGAGGGTCAGCCCCAGCATTTT.

The V call is TRBV5-6, the J call TRBJ2-7; no clear D. V was trimmed by 3 bases and J by 3 bases, leaving 13 bases between them. There are 14 residues in the CDR3. The V gene's germline CDR1 is SGHDT and CDR2 YYEEEE. The CDR3 bases are TGTGCCAGCAGCTCTGACGGAGAGAACTACGAGCAGTACTTC. Its protein product is CASSSDGENYEQYF.

J is TRBJ2-1 and V is TRBV5-1; the D gene is possibly TRBD1 (6 bases). The germline V gene encodes CDR1 SGHRS and CDR2 YFSETQ. V lost 0 bases and J 8 bases, leaving 15 bases between the germline ends. The CDR3 length is 15 residues. The CDR3 region is CASSLGYSGGDEQFF. DNA for the CDR3: TGCGCCAGCAGCTTGGGCTACTCTGGGGGCGATGAGCAGTTCTTC.

The J gene is TRBJ2-1, the V gene TRBV29-1; TRBD1 agrees at 9 bases. The CDR3 loop spans 14 amino acids. Per germline, CDR1 SQVTM and CDR2 ANQGSEA. V was pared by 1 base and J by 6 bases, with 4 bases of the junction left unmatched. The CDR3 reads CSVEGQGVGNEQFF. In DNA form, the CDR3 reads TGCAGCGTTGAAGGACAGGGGGTGGGCAATGAGCAGTTCTTC.

This clonotype was counted only a few times. This chain joins TRBV13 and TRBJ2-7; tentative D call: TRBD2 (6 bases). V gave up 2 bases and J gave up 5 bases, with 10 bases separating them. There are 13 residues in the CDR3. Per germline, CDR1 PRHDT and CDR2 FYEKMQ (reference sequence). The CDR3 coding sequence is TGTGCCAGCAGCTTATGGGGGACTGACGAGCAGTACTTC. This codes for CASSLWGTDEQYF.

This chain connects TRBV15 to TRBJ2-7; TRBD1 matches at 10 bases. Germline lookup yields CDR1 LNHNV and CDR2 YYDKDF (reference sequence). After removal of 0 bases from V and 3 bases from J, the junction contained 8 bases not matched to a gene. This CDR3 region has 17 residues. CDR3 amino acids: CATSREGQGSWGYEQYF. The CDR3, as DNA: TGTGCCACCAGCAGAGAGGGACAGGGGAGTTGGGGCTACGAGCAGTACTTC.